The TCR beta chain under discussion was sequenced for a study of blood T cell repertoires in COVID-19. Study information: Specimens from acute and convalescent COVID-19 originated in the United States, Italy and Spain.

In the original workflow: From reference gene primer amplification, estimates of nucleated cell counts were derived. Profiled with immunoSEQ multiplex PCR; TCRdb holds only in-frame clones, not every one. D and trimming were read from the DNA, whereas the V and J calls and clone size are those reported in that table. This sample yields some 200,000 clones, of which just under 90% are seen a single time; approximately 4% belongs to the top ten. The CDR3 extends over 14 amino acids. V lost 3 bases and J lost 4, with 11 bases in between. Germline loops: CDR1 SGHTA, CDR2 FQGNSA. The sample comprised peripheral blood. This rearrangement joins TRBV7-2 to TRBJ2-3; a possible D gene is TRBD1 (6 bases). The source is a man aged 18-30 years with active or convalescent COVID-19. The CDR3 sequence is CASSFQGWADTQYF. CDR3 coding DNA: TGTGCCAGCAGCTTCCAGGGGTGGGCAGATACGCAGTATTTT. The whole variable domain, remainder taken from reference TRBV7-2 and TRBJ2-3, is GAGVSQSPSNKVTEKGKDVELRCDPISGHTALYWYRQSLGQGLEFLIYFQGNSAPDKSGLPSDRFSAERTGGSVSTLTIQRTQQEDSAVYLCASSFQGWADTQYFGPGTRLTVL.